This passage covers 13 T cell receptor beta chains from one sample sequenced in a study of blood T cell repertoires in COVID-19. Only in-frame clones appear in the TCRdb table, and some are missing; sequencing was by immunoSEQ multiplex PCR. This table has fewer than 350,000 clones, around 87% appearing once. The sample comprised peripheral blood. Source of these receptors: a woman in her 50s who had recovered from COVID-19.

CDR3 sequence reads: CASSPSTGGYEQYF. The DNA for the CDR3 is TGTGCCAGCAGCCCCTCGACAGGGGGGTACGAGCAGTACTTC. The chain is built from TRBV28 and TRBJ2-7, with TRBD1 matching over 9 bases. CDR1 and CDR2 (germline): MDHEN, SYDVKM. There are 14 residues in the CDR3. After removal of 6 bases from V and 4 bases from J, the junction contained 7 bases not matched to a gene.

The rearrangement links TRBV4-1 to TRBJ2-7; D remains ambiguous. CDR1 is MGHRA, CDR2 YSYEKL, per germline. V gave up 6 bases and J gave up 2 bases, with 8 bases separating them. The length of the CDR3 is 12 residues. CDR3 residues: CASSSGPYEQYF. The CDR3, as DNA: TGCGCCAGCAGTTCGGGTCCCTACGAGCAGTACTTC.

The chain employs TRBV29-1 and TRBJ2-3, with D possibly TRBD2 on 6 matching bases. Trimming removed 3 bases from V and 2 bases from J, with 12 bases in between. The CDR3 is made up of 14 amino acids. Germline V gene lookup returns CDR1 SQVTM and CDR2 ANQGSEA. The CDR3 bases are TGCAGCGTTGATGGGGGGAGACCCACAGATACGCAGTATTTT. It specifies CSVDGGRPTDTQYF.

This clone was found a few times. V gene TRBV5-5 combines with J gene TRBJ2-7; D is unclear. Per the germline V gene, CDR1 is SGHKS and CDR2 is YYEKEE (reference sequence). CDR3 length equals 12 residues. Trimming cost V 0 bases and J 5 bases, with 6 bases left between them. The CDR3 sequence is CASSLAVDEQYF. CDR3 sequence (DNA): TGTGCCAGCAGCTTGGCCGTCGACGAGCAGTACTTC. Drawing the rest from reference TRBV5-5 and TRBJ2-7, the complete variable domain is DAGVTQSPTHLIKTRGQQVTLRCSPISGHKSVSWYQQVLGQGPQFIFQYYEKEERGRGNFPDRFSARQFPNYSSELNVNALLLGDSALYLCASSLAVDEQYFGPGTRLTVT.

Comments on this clone: Mismatch with germline at one junction end may stem from a read error. The chain carries TRBV4-3 and TRBJ1-2; 8 positions agree with TRBD1. The CDR3 extends over 12 amino acids. Germline loops: CDR1 LGHNA, CDR2 YSLEER. The CDR3 DNA reads as TGCGCCAGCAGCCAAGATCGGACAGGGACCTACTTC. The encoded protein is CASSQDRTGTYF.

The chain uses TRBV5-1 and TRBJ2-1, with D tentatively TRBD1 (7 bases). The CDR3 extends over 18 amino acids. The V and J ends lost 4 bases and 1 base respectively, with 21 bases between them. Germline CDR1 is SGHRS and CDR2 is YFSETQ. CDR3 sequence (DNA): TGCGCCAGCAGCCCGGGGGCCAGGGGGATTTCGTCCTACAATGAGCAGTTCTTC. Protein: CASSPGARGISSYNEQFF. The variable domain in full, completed from reference TRBV5-1 and TRBJ2-1, reads KAGVTQTPRYLIKTRGQQVTLSCSPISGHRSVSWYQQTPGQGLQFLFEYFSETQRNKGNFPGRFSGRQFSNSRSEMNVSTLELGDSALYLCASSPGARGISSYNEQFFGPGTRLTVL.

V is TRBV28 and J is TRBJ1-2; 9 nucleotides line up with TRBD1. Trimming cost V 6 bases and J 4 bases; bases outside gene matches: 9. The CDR3 totals 15 residues. Germline values: CDR1 MDHEN, CDR2 SYDVKM. Here the CDR3 reads CASRRTGGERYGYTF. DNA of the CDR3: TGTGCCAGCAGGCGAACAGGGGGCGAGCGCTATGGCTACACCTTC.

V is TRBV12-3 or TRBV12-4 and J is TRBJ2-7, with D perhaps matching TRBD1 (6 bases). CDR3 length: 12 residues. Trimming cost V 5 bases and J 7 bases, with 12 bases left between them. This CDR3 is CASSIQGWEQYF. CDR3 nucleotide sequence: TGTGCCAGCAGTATACAGGGCTGGGAGCAGTACTTC.

This clone has at least ten counts. V usage is TRBV19 and J usage is TRBJ1-5; TRBD1 might be the D (5 bases). This CDR3 comprises 14 residues. Germline assignment: CDR1 LNHDA and CDR2 SQIVND (reference sequence). Trimming removed 4 bases at V and 4 bases at J, with 11 bases between. The CDR3 reads CASSTNAGNQPQHF. CDR3 DNA: TGTGCCAGTAGTACTAATGCAGGGAATCAGCCCCAGCATTTT.

The V and J genes are TRBV7-8 and TRBJ2-5; the match to TRBD2 covers 7 bases. CDR3 length: 15 amino acids. Germline trimming cut 5 bases from V and 4 bases from J; bases unmatched to any gene: 10. The germline CDR1 and CDR2 sequences are SGHVS and FQNEAQ. CDR3 amino acids: CASSRLAQGRETQYF. Written as DNA, the CDR3 is TGTGCCAGCAGCCGACTAGCTCAAGGGAGAGAGACCCAGTACTTC.

The chain joins TRBV19 to TRBJ2-1; the match to TRBD2 covers 10 bases. The junction had 13 bases not matched to a gene; V was cut back by 5 bases and J by 12 bases. The CDR3 runs 15 residues. Per the germline V gene, CDR1 is LNHDA and CDR2 is SQIVND (reference sequence). In DNA, the CDR3 is TGTGCCAGTAGTCCCCTAGCGGGAGAGCCCCTTTGGCAGTTCTTC. It is translated as CASSPLAGEPLWQFF.

This clone was seen just once. As DNA, the CDR3 is TGTGCCAGCAGTTTAGAGGGTGAGTGGCAGCCCCAGCATTTT. Translated: CASSLEGEWQPQHF. The chain employs TRBV28 and TRBJ1-5; D gene ambiguous. Trimming removed 2 bases at V and 7 bases at J, with 12 bases between. The CDR3 is made up of 14 amino acids. CDR1 is MDHEN and CDR2 is SYDVKM in the germline V gene.

CDR3 amino acids: CASSLAGDGTDTQYF. CDR3 sequence (DNA): TGTGCCAGCAGCCTAGCGGGAGACGGCACAGATACGCAGTATTTT. This sequence joins TRBV6-2 or TRBV6-3 and TRBJ2-3; 10 nucleotides match TRBD2. CDR1 is MNHEY, CDR2 SVGEGT, per germline. The CDR3 contains 15 residues. The junction had 4 bases not matched to a gene; V was cut back by 6 bases and J by 1 base.